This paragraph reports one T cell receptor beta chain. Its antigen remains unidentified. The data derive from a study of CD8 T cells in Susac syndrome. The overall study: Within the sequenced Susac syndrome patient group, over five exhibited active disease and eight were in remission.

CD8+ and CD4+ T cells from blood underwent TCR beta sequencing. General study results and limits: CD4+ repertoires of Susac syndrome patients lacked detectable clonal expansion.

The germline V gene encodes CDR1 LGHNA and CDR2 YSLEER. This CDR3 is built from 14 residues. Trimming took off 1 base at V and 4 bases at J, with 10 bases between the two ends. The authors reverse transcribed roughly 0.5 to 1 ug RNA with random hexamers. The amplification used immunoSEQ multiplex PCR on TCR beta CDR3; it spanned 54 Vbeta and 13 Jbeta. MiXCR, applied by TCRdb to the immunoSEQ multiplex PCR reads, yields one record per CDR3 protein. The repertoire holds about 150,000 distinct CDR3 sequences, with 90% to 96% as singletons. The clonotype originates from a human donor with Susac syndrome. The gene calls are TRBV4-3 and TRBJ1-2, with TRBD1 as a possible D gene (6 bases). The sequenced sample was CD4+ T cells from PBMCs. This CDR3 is CASSQGQGIYGYTF. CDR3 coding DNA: TGCGCCAGCAGCCAAGGGCAGGGGATCTATGGCTACACCTTC.